This TCR beta chain was documented in a study of blood T cell repertoires in COVID-19. The CDR3 length is 13 residues. Germline values: CDR1 SNHLY, CDR2 FYNNEI. In the original analysis: By means of reference gene primer amplification, nucleated cell counts were estimated. The data were produced by immunoSEQ multiplex PCR, yet TCRdb's version contains in-frame clones alone and is incomplete. The DNA gave D and trimming, while V, J and clone size come from that table. The sample records 30,000 to 45,000 clones, 70% to 90% being singletons. Comment on this clone: The junction does not match germline at one end; this may be a read error.

The clonotype was recovered from a human donor in a cohort sampled during active COVID-19. Sequenced sample: peripheral blood. This chain uses TRBV2 with TRBJ1-5, with D uncertain. This CDR3 is CASSEAAVPSIRF. CDR3 nucleotides: TGTGCCAGCAGTGAAGCCGCGGTTCCTAGCATACGTTTT.